The 9 T cell receptor beta chains below all came from one sample that was sequenced in a study of blood T cell repertoires in COVID-19. Assay: immunoSEQ multiplex PCR; the TCRdb copy retains only in-frame clones and omits some. Counted here are fewer than 90,000 clones, over 60% occurring once; the ten biggest clones make up roughly 50%. Source material: peripheral blood. The receptors originated from a human donor in a cohort sampled during active COVID-19.

The chain recombines TRBV5-1 with TRBJ2-1; D possibly corresponds to TRBD2 (6 bases). From germline, CDR1 is SGHRS and CDR2 YFSETQ. The CDR3 sequence is 14 residues long. Trimming stripped 0 bases from V and 5 bases from J, with 9 bases between. The CDR3 reads CASSLGGAHNEQFF. The CDR3 bases are TGCGCCAGCAGCTTGGGCGGGGCCCACAATGAGCAGTTCTTC.

The chain has TRBV19 and TRBJ1-1, with 9 bases lining up with TRBD1. The junction had 1 base not matched to a gene; V was cut back by 1 base and J by 1 base. Germline-derived CDR1 and CDR2 are LNHDA and SQIVND (reference sequence). CDR3 length: 15 residues. The CDR3 loop reads CASSIGTGANTEAFF. CDR3 nucleotide sequence: TGTGCCAGTAGTATAGGGACAGGGGCGAACACTGAAGCTTTCTTT.

The J gene is TRBJ2-3, the V gene TRBV9; 7 nucleotides match TRBD2. V trimming: 4 bases; J trimming: 1 base; junction bases outside the gene matches: 12. The V gene's germline CDR1 is SGDLS and CDR2 YYNGEE. The CDR3 loop spans 17 amino acids. CDR3 residues: CASSSRGVAGGTDTQYF. CDR3 bases: TGTGCCAGCAGCTCTCGAGGGGTCGCGGGGGGCACAGATACGCAGTATTTT.

The count of this clone is one. The chain employs TRBV29-1 and TRBJ2-1; D perhaps matches TRBD2 (6 bases). Germline V gene sequence: CDR1 SQVTM, CDR2 ANQGSEA. The CDR3 spans 11 residues. V gave up 4 bases and J gave up 7 bases, with 8 bases separating them. The CDR3, as DNA: TGCAGCGTTGGGCGGGGTAATGAGCAGTTCTTC. Translated: CSVGRGNEQFF.

This clone showed up just a few times. The V and J genes are TRBV5-1 and TRBJ2-4; TRBD2 agrees at 9 bases. From germline, CDR1 is SGHRS and CDR2 YFSETQ. The length of the CDR3 is 15 residues. V gave up 3 bases and J gave up 8 bases; unmatched junction bases: 9. The CDR3 DNA reads TGCGCCAGCAGCTCTAGCGGGATGAGTAGGGACATTCAGTACTTC. As protein: CASSSSGMSRDIQYF.

V usage is TRBV28 and J usage is TRBJ2-1; 9 bases align to TRBD2. V was clipped by 5 bases and J by 7 bases; unmatched bases: 18. CDR1 MDHEN and CDR2 SYDVKM come from the germline V gene. The CDR3 is 18 residues long. The DNA of the CDR3 is TGTGCCAGCAGTCGCCCGCGGGTTAGCGGGAGAATCATAAATGAGCAGTTCTTC. Protein sequence: CASSRPRVSGRIINEQFF.

J is TRBJ2-7 and V is TRBV5-1; no definite D call. The CDR3 runs to 17 residues. CDR1 is SGHRS, CDR2 YFSETQ, per germline. V lost 0 bases to trimming and J lost 5 bases, with 21 bases between them. The CDR3 reads CASSLELAAVLSDEQYF. The DNA for the CDR3 is TGCGCCAGCAGCTTGGAGTTAGCTGCTGTTTTGTCGGACGAGCAGTACTTC.

The V and J genes are TRBV11-3 and TRBJ2-1; D is unresolved. Trimming removed 1 base from V and 8 bases from J, with 6 bases in between. Germline lookup yields CDR1 SGHNT and CDR2 YENEEA. The CDR3 has 12 residues. The CDR3 DNA reads as TGTGCCAGCAGCTTAGGGCCTTATGAGCAGTTCTTC. Protein: CASSLGPYEQFF.

The chain couples TRBV11-3 to TRBJ2-3; D call uncertain. The ends were cut back, 1 base at V and 10 bases at J, with 9 bases in the middle. Germline CDR1 SGHNT, CDR2 YENEEA. This CDR3 spans 12 amino acids. The CDR3 region is CASSLARGAQYF. In DNA, the CDR3 is TGTGCCAGCAGCTTAGCGCGCGGCGCGCAGTATTTT. The whole variable domain, filled in from reference TRBV11-3 and TRBJ2-3, reads EAGVVQSPRYKIIEKKQPVAFWCNPISGHNTLYWYLQNLGQGPELLIRYENEEAVDDSQLPKDRFSAERLKGVDSTLKIQPAELGDSAVYLCASSLARGAQYFGPGTRLTVL.